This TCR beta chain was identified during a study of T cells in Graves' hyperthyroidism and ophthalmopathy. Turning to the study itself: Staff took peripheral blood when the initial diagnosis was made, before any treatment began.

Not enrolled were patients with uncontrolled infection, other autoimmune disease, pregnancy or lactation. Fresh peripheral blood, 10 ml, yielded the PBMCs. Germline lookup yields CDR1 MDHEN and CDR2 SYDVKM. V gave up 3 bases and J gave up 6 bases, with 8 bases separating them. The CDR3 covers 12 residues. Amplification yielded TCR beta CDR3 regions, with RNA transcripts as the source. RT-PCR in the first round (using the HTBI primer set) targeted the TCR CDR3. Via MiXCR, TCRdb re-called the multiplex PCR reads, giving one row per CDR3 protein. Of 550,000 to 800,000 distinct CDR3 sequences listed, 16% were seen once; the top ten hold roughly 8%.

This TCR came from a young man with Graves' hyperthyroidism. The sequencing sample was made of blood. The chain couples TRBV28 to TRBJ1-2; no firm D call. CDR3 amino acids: CASSLLENGYTF. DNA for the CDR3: TGTGCCAGCAGTTTGCTAGAGAATGGCTACACCTTC.